This paragraph reports one T cell receptor (beta chain). This sample also contains other DNA sequences that code for the same CDR3. The germline V gene encodes CDR1 LNHDA and CDR2 SQIVND (reference sequence). The CDR3 is 13 residues long. V lost 3 bases to trimming and J lost 1 base, with 6 bases between them. This record comes from a study of blood T cell repertoires in COVID-19. Overall study context: T cells, B-cell-depleted T cells, or PBMCs supplied cDNA or gDNA.

This table comes from immunoSEQ multiplex PCR, and its TCRdb copy is limited to in-frame clones, with some not included. Of 50,000 to 55,000 clones listed, approximately 85% are singletons. This sequence originates from a man in his sixties with acute or convalescent COVID-19. Sequencing was done on a sample of peripheral blood. The chain carries TRBV19 and TRBJ1-1; D gene ambiguous. The CDR3 DNA reads TGTGCCAGTAGTATGTCAGGGAACACTGAAGCTTTCTTT. It yields the protein CASSMSGNTEAFF.